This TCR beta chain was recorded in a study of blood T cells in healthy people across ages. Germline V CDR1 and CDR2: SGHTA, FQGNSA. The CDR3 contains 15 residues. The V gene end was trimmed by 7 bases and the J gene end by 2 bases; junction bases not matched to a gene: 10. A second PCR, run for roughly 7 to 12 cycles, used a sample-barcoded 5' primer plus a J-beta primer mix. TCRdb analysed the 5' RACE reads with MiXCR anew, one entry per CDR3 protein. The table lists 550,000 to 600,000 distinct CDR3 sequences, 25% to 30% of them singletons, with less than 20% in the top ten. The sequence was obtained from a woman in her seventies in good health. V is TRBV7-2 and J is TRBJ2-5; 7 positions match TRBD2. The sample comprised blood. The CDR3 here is CASTFAGTTQETQYF. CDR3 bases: TGTGCCAGCACCTTCGCCGGGACTACACAAGAGACCCAGTACTTC.